This T cell receptor (beta chain) was observed in a study of blood T cell repertoires in COVID-19. Study-level information: The United States, Italy and Spain supplied acute and convalescent COVID-19 samples. T cells, B-cell-depleted T cells, or PBMCs supplied cDNA or gDNA.

This clone occurred once. Different DNA sequences within this sample yield the same CDR3. V dropped 4 bases and J dropped 4; count of bases not matched to a gene: 5. CDR3 length: 17 amino acids. Germline V gene lookup returns CDR1 SGHNT and CDR2 YYREEE (reference sequence). Measured with immunoSEQ multiplex PCR; TCRdb has only the in-frame clones, and not every one. The sample includes some 290,000 clones, around 90% of them seen just once. This rearrangement joins TRBV5-4 to TRBJ2-1; 16 positions agree with TRBD2. Sequenced: peripheral blood. The sequence came from a woman aged 50 to 60 who had recovered from COVID-19. This CDR3 is CASSRGLAGGRYNEQFF. CDR3 nucleotides: TGTGCCAGCAGCAGGGGACTAGCGGGGGGGCGGTACAATGAGCAGTTCTTC.